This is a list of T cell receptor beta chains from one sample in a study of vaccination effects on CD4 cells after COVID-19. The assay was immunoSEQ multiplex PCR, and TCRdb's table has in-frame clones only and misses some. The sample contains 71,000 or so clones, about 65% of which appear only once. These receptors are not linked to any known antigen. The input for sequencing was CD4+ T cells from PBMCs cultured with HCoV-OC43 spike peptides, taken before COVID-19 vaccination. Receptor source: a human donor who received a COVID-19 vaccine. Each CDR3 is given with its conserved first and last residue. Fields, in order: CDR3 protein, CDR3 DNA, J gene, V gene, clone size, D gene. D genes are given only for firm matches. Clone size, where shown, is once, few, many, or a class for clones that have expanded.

CDR3aa: CATSRASNEQFF
CDR3nt: TGTGCCACCAGCAGAGCCAGCAATGAGCAGTTCTTC
j_gene: TRBJ2-1
v_gene: TRBV15
abundance: once
d_gene: -

CDR3aa: CASSLRQAEVGNTIYF
CDR3nt: TGTGCCAGCAGTTTAAGACAGGCGGAAGTCGGAAACACCATATATTTT
j_gene: TRBJ1-3
v_gene: TRBV27
abundance: -
d_gene: -

CDR3aa: CASSMGLAPYNEQFF
CDR3nt: TGTGCCAGTAGTATGGGACTAGCGCCATACAATGAGCAGTTCTTC
j_gene: TRBJ2-1
v_gene: TRBV19
abundance: -
d_gene: TRBD2

CDR3aa: CASSKRLAGGYYEQFF
CDR3nt: TGTGCCAGCAGCAAAAGATTAGCGGGGGGGTACTATGAGCAGTTCTTC
j_gene: TRBJ2-1
v_gene: TRBV3-1/TRBV3-2
abundance: -
d_gene: TRBD2

CDR3aa: CASSFLGTGNTGELFF
CDR3nt: TGCGCCAGCAGCTTCCTCGGGACAGGAAACACCGGGGAGCTGTTTTTT
j_gene: TRBJ2-2
v_gene: TRBV4-1
abundance: -
d_gene: TRBD1

CDR3aa: CASSPDRRGTIYF
CDR3nt: TGTGCCAGCAGCCCCGACCGGAGGGGCACCATATATTTT
j_gene: TRBJ1-3
v_gene: TRBV28
abundance: -
d_gene: -

CDR3aa: CASKDRGGRTEAFF
CDR3nt: TGTGCCAGCAAGGATAGGGGCGGCAGGACTGAAGCTTTCTTT
j_gene: TRBJ1-1
v_gene: TRBV6-6
abundance: -
d_gene: -

CDR3aa: CASSLSSGGGNEQFF
CDR3nt: TGTGCCAGCAGCCTTTCTAGCGGGGGGGGGAATGAGCAGTTCTTC
j_gene: TRBJ2-1
v_gene: TRBV7-2
abundance: -
d_gene: TRBD2

CDR3aa: CASSHHPAGGEYNEQFF
CDR3nt: TGCGCCAGCAGCCACCACCCGGCCGGGGGCGAGTACAATGAGCAGTTCTTC
j_gene: TRBJ2-1
v_gene: TRBV4-3
abundance: -
d_gene: -

CDR3aa: CASIRWAATNEKLFF
CDR3nt: TGTGCCAGCATTCGTTGGGCCGCAACTAATGAAAAACTGTTTTTT
j_gene: TRBJ1-4
v_gene: TRBV6-5
abundance: -
d_gene: -

CDR3aa: CASSIMGRNYGYTF
CDR3nt: TGTGCCAGTAGTATAATGGGACGGAACTATGGCTACACCTTC
j_gene: TRBJ1-2
v_gene: TRBV19
abundance: -
d_gene: -

CDR3aa: CASSIGLRGTNTGELFF
CDR3nt: TGTGCCAGTAGTATAGGATTAAGGGGAACAAACACCGGGGAGCTGTTTTTT
j_gene: TRBJ2-2
v_gene: TRBV19
abundance: -
d_gene: -

CDR3aa: CASSQDRGTGELFF
CDR3nt: TGTGCCAGCAGTCAGGACAGGGGCACCGGGGAGCTGTTTTTT
j_gene: TRBJ2-2
v_gene: TRBV7-9
abundance: few
d_gene: TRBD1

CDR3aa: CASSPKGNQPQHF
CDR3nt: TGTGCCAGCTCACCAAAGGGAAATCAGCCCCAGCATTTT
j_gene: TRBJ1-5
v_gene: TRBV18
abundance: -
d_gene: -

CDR3aa: CARTRGQTKNIQYF
CDR3nt: TGTGCCAGAACTAGGGGACAGACCAAAAACATTCAGTACTTC
j_gene: TRBJ2-4
v_gene: TRBV11-3
abundance: -
d_gene: TRBD1

CDR3aa: CASRPEGHEQFF
CDR3nt: TGTGCCAGCAGGCCCGAGGGGCATGAGCAGTTCTTC
j_gene: TRBJ2-1
v_gene: TRBV7-9
abundance: once
d_gene: -

CDR3aa: CASSLGTGFETQYF
CDR3nt: TGCGCCAGCAGCCTCGGGACAGGGTTCGAGACCCAGTACTTC
j_gene: TRBJ2-5
v_gene: TRBV4-1
abundance: -
d_gene: TRBD1

CDR3aa: CASRDSGGVETQYF
CDR3nt: TGTGCCAGCAGGGACTCGGGGGGGGTCGAGACCCAGTACTTC
j_gene: TRBJ2-5
v_gene: TRBV2
abundance: -
d_gene: TRBD2

CDR3aa: CASSEASRQSGELFF
CDR3nt: TGTGCCAGCAGTGAAGCTTCTAGGCAGTCCGGGGAGCTGTTTTTT
j_gene: TRBJ2-2
v_gene: TRBV2
abundance: -
d_gene: -

CDR3aa: CASKPLGTQETQYF
CDR3nt: TGCGCCAGCAAACCCCTGGGGACCCAAGAGACCCAGTACTTC
j_gene: TRBJ2-5
v_gene: TRBV4-1
abundance: -
d_gene: -

CDR3aa: CATREGGPQETQYF
CDR3nt: TGTGCCACCCGGGAGGGGGGCCCCCAAGAGACCCAGTACTTC
j_gene: TRBJ2-5
v_gene: TRBV6-5
abundance: once
d_gene: TRBD2

CDR3aa: CASTRQQGANTGELFF
CDR3nt: TGTGCCAGCACCAGACAACAGGGGGCGAACACCGGGGAGCTGTTTTTT
j_gene: TRBJ2-2
v_gene: TRBV9
abundance: -
d_gene: TRBD1

CDR3aa: CASSNRQNTEAFF
CDR3nt: TGCGCCAGCAGCAACCGACAGAACACTGAAGCTTTCTTT
j_gene: TRBJ1-1
v_gene: TRBV5-1
abundance: -
d_gene: -

CDR3aa: CASSSQGPANTGELFF
CDR3nt: TGTGCCAGCAGCTCACAGGGGCCGGCGAACACCGGGGAGCTGTTTTTT
j_gene: TRBJ2-2
v_gene: TRBV5-4
abundance: -
d_gene: TRBD1

CDR3aa: CASSDSRVNIQYF
CDR3nt: TGCGCCAGCAGTGACTCGAGGGTAAACATTCAGTACTTC
j_gene: TRBJ2-4
v_gene: TRBV10-1
abundance: once
d_gene: -

CDR3aa: CASSLNAGRGEAFF
CDR3nt: TGTGCCAGCAGCTTGAATGCGGGGAGGGGTGAAGCTTTCTTT
j_gene: TRBJ1-1
v_gene: TRBV5-8
abundance: -
d_gene: -

CDR3aa: CASSFSGGAYNEQFF
CDR3nt: TGTGCCAGCAGTTTTAGCGGGGGGGCCTACAATGAGCAGTTCTTC
j_gene: TRBJ2-1
v_gene: TRBV28
abundance: -
d_gene: TRBD2

CDR3aa: CSASRGGNTEAFF
CDR3nt: TGCAGTGCTAGTCGGGGGGGGAACACTGAAGCTTTCTTT
j_gene: TRBJ1-1
v_gene: TRBV20-1
abundance: once
d_gene: -

CDR3aa: CATSGQTRAGYNDYTF
CDR3nt: TGTGCCACCAGTGGCCAAACAAGGGCCGGATATAACGACTACACCTTC
j_gene: TRBJ1-2
v_gene: TRBV24-1
abundance: -
d_gene: -

CDR3aa: CASSSDRDTEAFF
CDR3nt: TGTGCCAGCAGCTCTGACAGGGATACTGAAGCTTTCTTT
j_gene: TRBJ1-1
v_gene: TRBV7-8
abundance: -
d_gene: TRBD1

CDR3aa: CASSLGGTNTGELFF
CDR3nt: TGCGCCAGCAGCTTGGGAGGGACGAACACCGGGGAGCTGTTTTTT
j_gene: TRBJ2-2
v_gene: TRBV5-1
abundance: -
d_gene: -

CDR3aa: CATSDFAGYGYTF
CDR3nt: TGTGCCACCAGTGATTTTGCGGGGTATGGCTACACCTTC
j_gene: TRBJ1-2
v_gene: TRBV24-1
abundance: -
d_gene: -

CDR3aa: CASSPGQGETQYF
CDR3nt: TGTGCCAGCAGCCCGGGACAGGGGGAGACCCAGTACTTC
j_gene: TRBJ2-5
v_gene: TRBV7-2
abundance: -
d_gene: TRBD1

CDR3aa: CASSKRDSRLIYNEQFF
CDR3nt: TGTGCCAGTAGTAAGAGGGACAGCCGCCTAATTTACAATGAGCAGTTCTTC
j_gene: TRBJ2-1
v_gene: TRBV19
abundance: -
d_gene: TRBD1

CDR3aa: CASRNGWRGGGWNEQFF
CDR3nt: TGCGCCAGCAGAAATGGTTGGAGGGGGGGAGGTTGGAATGAGCAGTTCTTC
j_gene: TRBJ2-1
v_gene: TRBV5-1
abundance: -
d_gene: -

CDR3aa: CASRRVGGETQYF
CDR3nt: TGCGCCAGCAGGAGGGTTGGGGGAGAGACCCAGTACTTC
j_gene: TRBJ2-5
v_gene: TRBV23-1
abundance: -
d_gene: -

CDR3aa: CASKWNSLSTDTQYF
CDR3nt: TGCGCCAGCAAGTGGAACAGCCTTAGCACAGATACGCAGTATTTT
j_gene: TRBJ2-3
v_gene: TRBV5-1
abundance: -
d_gene: -

CDR3aa: CASSLPGPEETQYF
CDR3nt: TGTGCCAGCAGTCTCCCGGGACCTGAAGAGACCCAGTACTTC
j_gene: TRBJ2-5
v_gene: TRBV6-5
abundance: -
d_gene: -

CDR3aa: CASSLTIPSETQYF
CDR3nt: TGTGCCAGCAGCTTAACCATTCCGTCAGAGACCCAGTACTTC
j_gene: TRBJ2-5
v_gene: TRBV7-3
abundance: once
d_gene: -

CDR3aa: CASRNNRKLAGDEQFF
CDR3nt: TGTGCCAGCAGAAATAATAGAAAACTAGCCGGCGATGAGCAGTTCTTC
j_gene: TRBJ2-1
v_gene: TRBV3-1/TRBV3-2
abundance: -
d_gene: -

CDR3aa: CASSFIPAGGSDTQYF
CDR3nt: TGTGCCAGCAGCTTTATCCCGGCGGGGGGCTCAGATACGCAGTATTTT
j_gene: TRBJ2-3
v_gene: TRBV7-9
abundance: once
d_gene: TRBD2

CDR3aa: CASSSTGPLETQYF
CDR3nt: TGTGCCAGCAGTTCTACGGGACCCCTCGAGACCCAGTACTTC
j_gene: TRBJ2-5
v_gene: TRBV28
abundance: once
d_gene: -

CDR3aa: CASSKTGGEAAEAFF
CDR3nt: TGTGCCAGCAGCAAGACAGGGGGTGAGGCAGCTGAAGCTTTCTTT
j_gene: TRBJ1-1
v_gene: TRBV7-3
abundance: -
d_gene: TRBD1

CDR3aa: CASSPPARGAKETQYF
CDR3nt: TGTGCCAGCTCACCACCGGCACGGGGGGCCAAAGAGACCCAGTACTTC
j_gene: TRBJ2-5
v_gene: TRBV18
abundance: -
d_gene: -

CDR3aa: CATSDPPVKGDNEQFF
CDR3nt: TGTGCCACCAGTGATCCCCCGGTGAAGGGGGACAATGAGCAGTTCTTC
j_gene: TRBJ2-1
v_gene: TRBV24-1
abundance: -
d_gene: -

CDR3aa: CASSQVVTTSQYF
CDR3nt: TGTGCCAGCAGCCAAGTTGTCACAACTTCGCAGTATTTT
j_gene: TRBJ2-3
v_gene: TRBV3-1/TRBV3-2
abundance: -
d_gene: -

CDR3aa: CATSDLDRASGEDTGELFF
CDR3nt: TGTGCCACCAGTGACCTAGACAGGGCAAGTGGAGAAGACACCGGGGAGCTGTTTTTT
j_gene: TRBJ2-2
v_gene: TRBV24-1
abundance: -
d_gene: TRBD1

CDR3aa: CASSLGGNTEAFF
CDR3nt: TGCGCCAGCAGCCTAGGGGGAAACACTGAAGCTTTCTTT
j_gene: TRBJ1-1
v_gene: TRBV5-1
abundance: -
d_gene: -

CDR3aa: CASSLAGDQETQYF
CDR3nt: TGCGCCAGCAGCTTAGCAGGTGATCAAGAGACCCAGTACTTC
j_gene: TRBJ2-5
v_gene: TRBV5-1
abundance: -
d_gene: -

CDR3aa: CASSIQGNNASPLHF
CDR3nt: TGCGCCAGCAGCATACAGGGTAACAACGCTTCACCCCTCCACTTT
j_gene: TRBJ1-6
v_gene: TRBV5-1
abundance: -
d_gene: -

CDR3aa: CASSPLQGGTDTQYF
CDR3nt: TGTGCCAGCTCACCTTTACAGGGGGGTACAGATACGCAGTATTTT
j_gene: TRBJ2-3
v_gene: TRBV18
abundance: -
d_gene: TRBD1

CDR3aa: CATGQGADEKLFF
CDR3nt: TGTGCCACCGGACAGGGGGCGGATGAAAAACTGTTTTTT
j_gene: TRBJ1-4
v_gene: TRBV19
abundance: few
d_gene: TRBD1

CDR3aa: CASSFKGPAVGTEAFF
CDR3nt: TGCGCCAGCAGCTTCAAGGGTCCAGCTGTTGGCACTGAAGCTTTCTTT
j_gene: TRBJ1-1
v_gene: TRBV5-1
abundance: -
d_gene: -

CDR3aa: CASSSLSGTQTNYGYTF
CDR3nt: TGCGCCAGCAGCTCCCTTTCGGGGACCCAGACTAACTATGGCTACACCTTC
j_gene: TRBJ1-2
v_gene: TRBV5-1
abundance: few
d_gene: -

CDR3aa: CASSPDGGWGYTF
CDR3nt: TGTGCCAGCAGTCCGGACGGGGGGTGGGGCTACACCTTC
j_gene: TRBJ1-2
v_gene: TRBV6-5
abundance: -
d_gene: -

CDR3aa: CATSDIRAANTGELFF
CDR3nt: TGTGCCACCAGTGATATCAGGGCCGCGAACACCGGGGAGCTGTTTTTT
j_gene: TRBJ2-2
v_gene: TRBV24-1
abundance: -
d_gene: -

CDR3aa: CAISEFAPSSGANVLTF
CDR3nt: TGTGCCATCAGTGAGTTCGCGCCAAGCTCTGGGGCCAACGTCCTGACTTTC
j_gene: TRBJ2-6
v_gene: TRBV10-3
abundance: -
d_gene: -

CDR3aa: CASGQGRTEAFF
CDR3nt: TGTGCCAGCGGACAGGGGAGAACTGAAGCTTTCTTT
j_gene: TRBJ1-1
v_gene: TRBV2
abundance: -
d_gene: TRBD1

CDR3aa: CASSEGEDTQYF
CDR3nt: TGTGCCAGCAGTGAGGGAGAAGATACGCAGTATTTT
j_gene: TRBJ2-3
v_gene: TRBV2
abundance: -
d_gene: -